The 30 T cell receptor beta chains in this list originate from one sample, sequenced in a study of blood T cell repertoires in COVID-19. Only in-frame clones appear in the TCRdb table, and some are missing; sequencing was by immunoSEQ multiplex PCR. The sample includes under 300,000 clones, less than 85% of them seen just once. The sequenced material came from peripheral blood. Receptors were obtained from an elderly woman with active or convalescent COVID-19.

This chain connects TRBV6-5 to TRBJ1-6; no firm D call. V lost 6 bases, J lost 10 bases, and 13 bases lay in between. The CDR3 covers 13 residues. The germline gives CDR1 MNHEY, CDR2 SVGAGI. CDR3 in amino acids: CASRPTGLSPLHF. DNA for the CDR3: TGTGCCAGCAGGCCTACGGGGTTATCACCCCTCCACTTT.

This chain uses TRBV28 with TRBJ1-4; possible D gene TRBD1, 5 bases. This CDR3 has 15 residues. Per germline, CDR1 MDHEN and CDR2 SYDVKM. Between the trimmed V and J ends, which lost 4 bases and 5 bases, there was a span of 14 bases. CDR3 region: CASSSPGLGNEKLFF. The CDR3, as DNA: TGTGCCAGCAGTTCTCCGGGACTAGGAAATGAAAAACTGTTTTTT.

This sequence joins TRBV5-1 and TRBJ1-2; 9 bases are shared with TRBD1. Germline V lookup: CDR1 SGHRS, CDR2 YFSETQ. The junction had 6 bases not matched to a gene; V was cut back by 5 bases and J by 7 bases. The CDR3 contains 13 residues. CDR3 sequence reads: CASREDRGGGYTF. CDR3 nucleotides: TGCGCCAGCAGAGAGGACAGGGGAGGTGGCTACACCTTC.

CDR3 DNA: TGCACCAGCAGCCACGGCCTAGAATACCATGGCTACACCTTC. Its protein product is CTSSHGLEYHGYTF. V usage is TRBV1 and J usage is TRBJ1-2. TRBV1 is marked as a pseudogene. The CDR3 is 14 amino acids.

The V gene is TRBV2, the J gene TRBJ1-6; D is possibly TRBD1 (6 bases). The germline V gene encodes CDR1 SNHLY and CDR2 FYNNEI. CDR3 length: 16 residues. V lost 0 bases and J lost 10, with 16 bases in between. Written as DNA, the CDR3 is TGTGCCAGCAGTGAAGCGCTTCCACAGGGAGGGTCACCCCTCCACTTT. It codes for CASSEALPQGGSPLHF.

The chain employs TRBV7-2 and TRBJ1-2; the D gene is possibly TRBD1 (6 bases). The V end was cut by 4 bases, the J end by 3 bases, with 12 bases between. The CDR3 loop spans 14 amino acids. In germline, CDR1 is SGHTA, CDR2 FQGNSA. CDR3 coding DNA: TGTGCCAGCAGCTCCCCAGGACAGTACTATGGCTACACCTTC. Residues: CASSSPGQYYGYTF.

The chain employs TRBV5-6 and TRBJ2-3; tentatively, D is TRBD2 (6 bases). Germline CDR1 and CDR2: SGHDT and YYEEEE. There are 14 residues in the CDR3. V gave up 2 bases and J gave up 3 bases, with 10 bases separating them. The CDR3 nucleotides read TGTGCCAGCAGCTTTCCCAGCGGGACAGATACGCAGTATTTT. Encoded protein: CASSFPSGTDTQYF.

This CDR3 is CASSEPRTSGIDEQFF. The CDR3 region has the DNA TGTGCCAGCAGTGAACCACGGACTAGCGGGATCGATGAGCAGTTCTTC. This sequence joins TRBV6-1 and TRBJ2-1, with 12 nucleotides matching TRBD2. V shed 2 bases, J shed 8 bases, and the junction held 7 bases outside the gene matches. Germline V lookup: CDR1 MNHNS, CDR2 SASEGT. The CDR3 totals 16 residues.

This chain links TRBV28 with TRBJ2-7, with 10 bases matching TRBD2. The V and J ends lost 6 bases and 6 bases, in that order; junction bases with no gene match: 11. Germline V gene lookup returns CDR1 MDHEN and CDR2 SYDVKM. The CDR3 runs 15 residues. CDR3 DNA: TGTGCCAGCAGCCAACCCCTAGCGGGAGTGGGCGAGCAGTACTTC. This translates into CASSQPLAGVGEQYF.

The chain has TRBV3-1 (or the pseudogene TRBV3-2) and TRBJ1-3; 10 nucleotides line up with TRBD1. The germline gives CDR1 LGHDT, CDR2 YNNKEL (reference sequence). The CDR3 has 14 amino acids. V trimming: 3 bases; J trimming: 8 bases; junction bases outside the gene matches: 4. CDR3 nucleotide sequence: TGTGCCAGCAGCCAGAGGACAGGGGGGGACACCATATATTTT. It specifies CASSQRTGGDTIYF.

The chain's CDR3 is CASSSTGNSGNTIYF. The CDR3 DNA follows: TGCGCCAGCAGCTCGACAGGCAACTCTGGAAACACCATATATTTT. The chain uses TRBV5-1 and TRBJ1-3; D is possibly TRBD1 (6 bases). With 3 bases removed from V and 0 bases from J, the gap between germline ends came to 10 bases. CDR1 and CDR2 (germline): SGHRS, YFSETQ. The CDR3 is made up of 15 amino acids.

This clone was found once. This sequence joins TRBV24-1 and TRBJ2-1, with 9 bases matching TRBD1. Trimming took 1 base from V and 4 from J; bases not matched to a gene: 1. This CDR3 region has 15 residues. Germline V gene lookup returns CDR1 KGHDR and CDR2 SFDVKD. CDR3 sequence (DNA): TGTGCCACCAGTGATTTACAGGGGGCATACAATGAGCAGTTCTTC. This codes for CATSDLQGAYNEQFF.

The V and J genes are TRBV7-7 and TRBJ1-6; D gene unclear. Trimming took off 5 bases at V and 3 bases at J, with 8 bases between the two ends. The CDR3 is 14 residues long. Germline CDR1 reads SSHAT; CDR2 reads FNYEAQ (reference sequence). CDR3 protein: CASSQNIYNSPLHF. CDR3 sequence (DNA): TGTGCCAGCAGCCAAAACATCTATAATTCACCCCTCCACTTT.

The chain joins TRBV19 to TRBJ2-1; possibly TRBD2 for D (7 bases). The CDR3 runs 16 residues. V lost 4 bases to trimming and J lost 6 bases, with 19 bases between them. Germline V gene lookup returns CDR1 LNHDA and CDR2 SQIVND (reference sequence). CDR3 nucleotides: TGTGCCAGTAGTACCCCAGGGGAGGGAGGGGGCAATGAGCAGTTCTTC. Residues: CASSTPGEGGGNEQFF.

For the CDR3, the DNA is TGTGCCTGGAGTCGAGGAGCTAACTATGGCTACACCTTC. As protein: CAWSRGANYGYTF. V usage is TRBV30 and J usage is TRBJ1-2; no firm D call. Germline CDR1 reads GTSNPN; CDR2 reads SVGIG (reference sequence). V was pared by 2 bases and J by 0 bases, with 7 bases between. The length of the CDR3 is 13 residues.

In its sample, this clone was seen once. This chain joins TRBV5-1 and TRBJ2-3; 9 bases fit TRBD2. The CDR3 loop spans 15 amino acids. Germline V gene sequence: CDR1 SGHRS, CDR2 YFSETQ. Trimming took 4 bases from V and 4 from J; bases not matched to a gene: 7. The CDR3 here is CASSMTAGGPDTQYF. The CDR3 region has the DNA TGCGCCAGCAGCATGACGGCGGGAGGGCCAGATACGCAGTATTTT.

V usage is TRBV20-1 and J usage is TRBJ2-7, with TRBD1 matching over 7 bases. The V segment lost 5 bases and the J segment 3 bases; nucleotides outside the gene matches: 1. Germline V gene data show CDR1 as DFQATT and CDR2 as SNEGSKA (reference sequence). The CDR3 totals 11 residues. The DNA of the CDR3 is TGCAGTGCTTACAGGGGCTACGAGCAGTACTTC. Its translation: CSAYRGYEQYF.

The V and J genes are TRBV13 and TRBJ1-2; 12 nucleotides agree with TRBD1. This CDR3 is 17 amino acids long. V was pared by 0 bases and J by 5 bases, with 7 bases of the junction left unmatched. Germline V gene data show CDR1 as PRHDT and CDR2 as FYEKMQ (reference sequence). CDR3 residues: CASSLGVGTGGRYGYTF. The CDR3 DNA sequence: TGTGCCAGCAGCTTAGGAGTCGGGACAGGGGGCCGGTATGGCTACACCTTC. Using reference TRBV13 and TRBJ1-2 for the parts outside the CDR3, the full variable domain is AAGVIQSPRHLIKEKRETATLKCYPIPRHDTVYWYQQGPGQDPQFLISFYEKMQSDKGSIPDRFSAQQFSDYHSELNMSSLELGDSALYFCASSLGVGTGGRYGYTFGSGTRLTVV.

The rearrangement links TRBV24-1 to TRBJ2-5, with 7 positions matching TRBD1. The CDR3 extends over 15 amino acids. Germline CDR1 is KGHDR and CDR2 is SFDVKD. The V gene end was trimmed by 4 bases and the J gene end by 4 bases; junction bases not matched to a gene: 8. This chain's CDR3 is CATSDRRQGAETQYF. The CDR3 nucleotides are TGTGCCACCAGTGACCGAAGACAGGGTGCAGAGACCCAGTACTTC.

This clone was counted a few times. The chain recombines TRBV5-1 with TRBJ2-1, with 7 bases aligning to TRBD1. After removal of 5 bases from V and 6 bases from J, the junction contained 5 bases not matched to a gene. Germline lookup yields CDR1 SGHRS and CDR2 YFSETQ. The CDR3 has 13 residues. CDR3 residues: CASRTGLFNEQFF. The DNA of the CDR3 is TGCGCCAGCAGGACAGGGCTGTTCAATGAGCAGTTCTTC.

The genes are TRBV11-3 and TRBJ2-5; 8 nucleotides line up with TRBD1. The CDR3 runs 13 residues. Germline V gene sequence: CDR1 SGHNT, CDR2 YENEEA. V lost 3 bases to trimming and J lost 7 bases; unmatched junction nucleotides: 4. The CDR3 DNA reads TGTGCCAGCAGCTTGGACAGGGATGGGACCCAGTACTTC. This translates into CASSLDRDGTQYF. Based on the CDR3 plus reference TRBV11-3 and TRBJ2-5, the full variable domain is EAGVVQSPRYKIIEKKQPVAFWCNPISGHNTLYWYLQNLGQGPELLIRYENEEAVDDSQLPKDRFSAERLKGVDSTLKIQPAELGDSAVYLCASSLDRDGTQYFGPGTRLLVL.

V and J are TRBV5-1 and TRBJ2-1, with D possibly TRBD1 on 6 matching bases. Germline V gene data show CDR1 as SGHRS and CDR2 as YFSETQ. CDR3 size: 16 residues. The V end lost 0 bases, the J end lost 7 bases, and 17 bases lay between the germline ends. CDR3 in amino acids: CASSLAWDTNTNEQFF. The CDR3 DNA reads TGCGCCAGCAGCTTGGCATGGGACACAAACACTAATGAGCAGTTCTTC.

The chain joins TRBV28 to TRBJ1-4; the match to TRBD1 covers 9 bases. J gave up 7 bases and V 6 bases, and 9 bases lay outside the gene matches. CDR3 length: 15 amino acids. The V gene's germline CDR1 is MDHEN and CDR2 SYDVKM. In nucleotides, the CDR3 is TGTGCCAGCAGGATACCGGGACAGGGCGGTGAAAAACTGTTTTTT. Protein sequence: CASRIPGQGGEKLFF. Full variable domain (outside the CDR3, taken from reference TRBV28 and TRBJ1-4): DVKVTQSSRYLVKRTGEKVFLECVQDMDHENMFWYRQDPGLGLRLIYFSYDVKMKEKGDIPEGYSVSREKKERFSLILESASTNQTSMYLCASRIPGQGGEKLFFGSGTQLSVL.

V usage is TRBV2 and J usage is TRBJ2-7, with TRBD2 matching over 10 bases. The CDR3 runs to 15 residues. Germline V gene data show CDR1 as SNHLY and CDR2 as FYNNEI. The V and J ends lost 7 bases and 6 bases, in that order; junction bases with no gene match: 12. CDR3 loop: CASKQLAGFSGEQYF. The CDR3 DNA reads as TGTGCCAGCAAACAACTAGCGGGGTTTTCCGGCGAGCAGTACTTC.

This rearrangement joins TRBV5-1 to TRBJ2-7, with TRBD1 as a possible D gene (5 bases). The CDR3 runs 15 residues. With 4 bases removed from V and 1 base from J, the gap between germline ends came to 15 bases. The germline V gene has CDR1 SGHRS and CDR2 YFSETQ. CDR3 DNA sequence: TGCGCCAGCAGCGGCAGGGATACGTTATCCTACGAGCAGTACTTC. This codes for CASSGRDTLSYEQYF. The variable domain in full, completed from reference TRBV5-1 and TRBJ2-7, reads KAGVTQTPRYLIKTRGQQVTLSCSPISGHRSVSWYQQTPGQGLQFLFEYFSETQRNKGNFPGRFSGRQFSNSRSEMNVSTLELGDSALYLCASSGRDTLSYEQYFGPGTRLTVT.

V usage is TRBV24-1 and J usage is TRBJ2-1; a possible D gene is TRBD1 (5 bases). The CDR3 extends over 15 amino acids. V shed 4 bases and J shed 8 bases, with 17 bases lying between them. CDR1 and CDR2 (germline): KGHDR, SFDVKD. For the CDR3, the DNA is TGTGCCACCAGTGACTGGAACAAGGGGATCGATGAGCAGTTCTTC. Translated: CATSDWNKGIDEQFF.

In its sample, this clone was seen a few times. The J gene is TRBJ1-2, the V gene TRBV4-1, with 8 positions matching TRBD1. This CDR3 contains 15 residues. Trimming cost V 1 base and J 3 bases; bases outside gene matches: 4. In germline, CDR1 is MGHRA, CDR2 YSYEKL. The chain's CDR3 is CASSQVQGADYGYTF. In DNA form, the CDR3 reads TGCGCCAGCAGCCAAGTGCAGGGGGCGGACTATGGCTACACCTTC.

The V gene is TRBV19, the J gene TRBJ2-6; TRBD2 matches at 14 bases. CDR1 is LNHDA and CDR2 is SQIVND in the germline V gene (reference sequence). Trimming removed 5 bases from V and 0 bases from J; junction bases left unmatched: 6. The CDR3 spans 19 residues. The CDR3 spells CASSGPTSGRASGANVLTF. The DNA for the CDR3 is TGTGCCAGTAGTGGACCGACTAGCGGGAGGGCCTCTGGGGCCAACGTCCTGACTTTC.

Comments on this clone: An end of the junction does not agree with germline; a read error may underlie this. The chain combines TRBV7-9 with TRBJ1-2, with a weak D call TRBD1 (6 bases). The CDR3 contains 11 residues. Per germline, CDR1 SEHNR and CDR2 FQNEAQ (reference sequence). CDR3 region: CASSLGGTKAF. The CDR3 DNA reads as TGTGCCAGCAGCTTAGGAGGGACAAAGGCTTTC.

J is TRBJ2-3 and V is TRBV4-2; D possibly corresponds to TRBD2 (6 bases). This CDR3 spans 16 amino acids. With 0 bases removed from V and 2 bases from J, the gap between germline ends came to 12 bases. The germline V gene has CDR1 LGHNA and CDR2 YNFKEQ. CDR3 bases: TGTGCCAGCAGCCAAGACAGGAGGGTGTTCACAGATACGCAGTATTTT. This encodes CASSQDRRVFTDTQYF.